This TCR beta chain was found in a study of technical replicates of blood from four donors. The sample holds one count of this clone. The assay was immunoSEQ multiplex PCR, and TCRdb's table has in-frame clones only and misses some. The repertoire has about 66,000 clones, 85% to 90% of them found once; the top ten carry 4.6%. V lost 5 bases and J lost 5, with 24 bases in between. The CDR3 runs 17 residues. Germline CDR1 SEHNR, CDR2 FQNEAQ (reference sequence). Sample: PBMCs. The TCR comes from a human donor in good health. Some clones in this sample may be carry-over from other donors' samples. This rearrangement joins TRBV7-9 to TRBJ1-2, with D possibly being TRBD1 (6 bases). The CDR3 spells CASSPGGVGTLGYGYTF. The CDR3 DNA reads TGTGCCAGCAGCCCGGGGGGCGTAGGGACCCTTGGGTATGGCTACACCTTC. Using reference TRBV7-9 and TRBJ1-2 for the parts outside the CDR3, the full variable domain is DTGVSQNPRHKITKRGQNVTFRCDPISEHNRLYWYRQTLGQGPEFLTYFQNEAQLEKSRLLSDRFSAERPKGSFSTLEIQRTEQGDSAMYLCASSPGGVGTLGYGYTFGSGTRLTVV.